A selection of T cell receptor beta chains follows, all from one sample in a study of long-term antiretroviral therapy in people with HIV. Using immunoSEQ multiplex PCR, the repertoire was profiled, and TCRdb retains in-frame clones only, with some absent. The sample carries 15,000 to 20,000 clones, approximately 90% recorded once. Sequences were derived from unsorted PBMCs, sampled 6.9 years after starting antiretroviral therapy. These receptors were obtained from a man in his fifties with HIV. Each CDR3 is given without its conserved first and last residue. Size tells how often a clone was seen (once, few, many) or the class of an expanded clone, and some rows leave it out.

j_call clone_size v_call cdr3_aa
TRBJ2-2 once TRBV9 ASSHPGSGIVYTGELF
TRBJ2-2 NA TRBV28 ASSPGGENTGELF
TRBJ1-5 NA TRBV30 AWSLTRTGGNQPQH
TRBJ2-1 medium-sized TRBV9 ASSVRGGPSYNEQF
TRBJ2-2 NA TRBV11-2 ASSPLLQRTGELF
TRBJ2-1 NA TRBV29-1 SVEVVGYNEQF
TRBJ1-5 NA TRBV28 ASSLGGSNQPQH
TRBJ2-5 NA TRBV28 ASRHPGQGRETQY
TRBJ1-2 few TRBV7-9 ASSLGDYGYT
TRBJ1-4 NA TRBV19 ASSRGVELF
TRBJ2-5 NA TRBV5-1 ASSFLQGEGDQY
TRBJ2-7 NA TRBV20-1 SAAGGYEQY
TRBJ2-7 once TRBV6-6 ASSQTGTVAYEQY
TRBJ2-7 once TRBV11-2 ASSPLDTAYEQY
TRBJ2-1 NA TRBV15 ATSGGGNYNEQF
TRBJ1-5 NA TRBV5-6 ASSLADRVNQPQH
TRBJ2-7 NA TRBV7-2 ASSSRLAGASYEQY
TRBJ1-1 NA TRBV5-4 ASSFPGGTEAF
TRBJ2-2 NA TRBV7-9 ASSFGGTGELF
TRBJ2-3 few TRBV7-2 ASTGSRIGSDTQY
TRBJ2-2 NA TRBV5-1 ASSFGHEAGELF
TRBJ2-7 NA TRBV29-1 SVEDGQGYEQY
TRBJ2-2 NA TRBV18 ASSESVSGELF
TRBJ2-5 NA TRBV18 ASSPGGQAIQETQY
TRBJ2-7 NA TRBV16 ASSHTDGISYEQY
TRBJ1-2 once TRBV27 ASSLYGAGYGYT
TRBJ2-2 NA TRBV5-1 ASGGLAGSSGELF
TRBJ1-1 NA TRBV11-2 ASSFGQSNTEAF
TRBJ2-2 once TRBV27 ASSLYSGTANTGELF
TRBJ1-1 NA TRBV6-1 ASSEARKTEAF
TRBJ1-1 NA TRBV5-1 ASSLEGVAEAF
TRBJ1-1 NA TRBV7-9 ASSLEGMNTEAF
TRBJ2-7 NA TRBV19 ASSTGTGSYEQY
TRBJ2-1 NA TRBV30 AWSVGGPGVYNEQF
TRBJ1-1 NA TRBV28 ASRILRGRGNTEAF
TRBJ1-1 few TRBV19 ASSGKGPEAF
TRBJ2-7 NA TRBV5-8 ASNPGQGLSYEQY
TRBJ2-1 NA TRBV30 AWSVQGNEQF
TRBJ2-3 NA TRBV14 ASSHSSFGGSGDTQY
TRBJ2-1 NA TRBV5-6 ASSLGGSNEQF
TRBJ2-1 NA TRBV11-3 ASSKTRTAPYNEQF
TRBJ1-2 NA TRBV7-9 ASSLMSDGYT
TRBJ2-5 NA TRBV7-2 ASSLRQGQETQY
TRBJ2-5 NA TRBV15 ATSREGRGVVETQY
TRBJ1-1 NA TRBV11-2 ASSPSGANTEAF